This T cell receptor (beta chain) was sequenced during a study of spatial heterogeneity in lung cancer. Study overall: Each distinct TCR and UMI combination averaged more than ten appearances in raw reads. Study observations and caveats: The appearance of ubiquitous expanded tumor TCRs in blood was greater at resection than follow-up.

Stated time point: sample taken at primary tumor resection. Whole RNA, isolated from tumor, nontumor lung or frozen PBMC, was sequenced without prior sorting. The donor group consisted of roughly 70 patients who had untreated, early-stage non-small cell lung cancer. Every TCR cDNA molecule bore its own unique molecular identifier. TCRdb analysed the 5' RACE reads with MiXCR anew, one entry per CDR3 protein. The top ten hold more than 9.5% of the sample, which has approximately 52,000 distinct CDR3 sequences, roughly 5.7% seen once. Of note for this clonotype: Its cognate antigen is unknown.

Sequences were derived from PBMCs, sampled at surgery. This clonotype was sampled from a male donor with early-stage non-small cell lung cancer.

CDR3 in DNA: TGTGCCAGCAGAGGGACGGCGGCCTACGAGCAGTACTTC. Protein sequence: CASRGTAAYEQYF. The rearrangement links TRBV12-3 or TRBV12-4 to TRBJ2-7; either TRBD1 or TRBD2 may supply D (5 bases each). There are 13 residues in the CDR3. V lost 6 bases to trimming and J lost 2 bases, with 11 bases between them.